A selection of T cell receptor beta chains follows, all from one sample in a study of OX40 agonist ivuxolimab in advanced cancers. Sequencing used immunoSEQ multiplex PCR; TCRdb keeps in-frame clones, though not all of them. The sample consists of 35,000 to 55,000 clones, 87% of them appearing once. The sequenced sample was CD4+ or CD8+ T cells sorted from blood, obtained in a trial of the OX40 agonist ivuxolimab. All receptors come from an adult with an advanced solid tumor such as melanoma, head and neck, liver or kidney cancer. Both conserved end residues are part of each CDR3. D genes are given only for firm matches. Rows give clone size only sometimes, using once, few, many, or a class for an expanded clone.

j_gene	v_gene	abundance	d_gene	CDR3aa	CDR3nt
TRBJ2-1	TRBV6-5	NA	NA	CASSYSQGPTMKQFF	TGTGCCAGCAGTTACTCGCAAGGGCCTACAATGAAGCAGTTCTTC
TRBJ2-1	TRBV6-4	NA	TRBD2	CASAREGTSYNEQFF	TGTGCCAGCGCCAGGGAGGGAACTTCCTACAATGAGCAGTTCTTC
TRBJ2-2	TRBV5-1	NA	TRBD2	CASSSTGRPNTGELFF	TGCGCCAGCAGTAGTACCGGGAGGCCGAACACCGGGGAGCTGTTTTTT
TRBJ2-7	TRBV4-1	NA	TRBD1	CASSQQGQGAHEQYF	TGCGCCAGCAGCCAACAGGGACAGGGGGCCCACGAGCAGTACTTC
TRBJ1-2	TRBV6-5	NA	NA	CASTLVPGYGYTF	TGTGCCAGCACCCTGGTCCCGGGCTATGGCTACACCTTC
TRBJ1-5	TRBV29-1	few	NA	CSVVGWGPRDQPQHF	TGCAGCGTTGTGGGCTGGGGCCCTAGGGACCAGCCCCAGCATTTT
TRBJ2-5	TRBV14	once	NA	CASSQDIRTQYF	TGTGCCAGCAGCCAAGATATCAGGACCCAGTACTTC
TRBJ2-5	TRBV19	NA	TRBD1	CASSIGYGQEQETQYF	TGTGCCAGTAGTATTGGGTACGGACAGGAACAAGAGACCCAGTACTTC
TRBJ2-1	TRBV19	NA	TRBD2	CASSATGLLNEQFF	TGTGCCAGTAGTGCCACGGGACTACTCAATGAGCAGTTCTTC
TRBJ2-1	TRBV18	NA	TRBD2	CASSPTSGRAGIYNEQFF	TGTGCCAGCTCACCGACTAGCGGGAGGGCCGGTATCTACAATGAGCAGTTCTTC
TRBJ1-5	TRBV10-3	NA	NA	CAISGQVSNQPQHF	TGTGCCATCAGTGGACAGGTTAGCAATCAGCCCCAGCATTTT
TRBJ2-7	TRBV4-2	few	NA	CASSQEGAGEQYF	TGTGCCAGCAGCCAAGAAGGGGCGGGGGAGCAGTACTTC
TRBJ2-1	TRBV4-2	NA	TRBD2	CASSPYGLAGEFEQFF	TGTGCCAGCAGCCCTTATGGACTAGCGGGAGAATTTGAGCAGTTCTTC
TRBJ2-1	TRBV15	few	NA	CATSTLGDEQFF	TGTGCCACCAGCACTTTAGGGGACGAGCAGTTCTTC
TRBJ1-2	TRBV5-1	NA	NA	CASSLDKTRGAQGYTF	TGCGCCAGCAGCTTGGATAAGACTCGGGGGGCGCAGGGCTACACCTTC